This is a list of T cell receptor beta chains from one sample in a study of glioma-infiltrating T cells. TCRdb redid the calling of the multiplex PCR reads with MiXCR, one entry per CDR3 protein. The sample lists 160,000 or so distinct CDR3 sequences, more than 35% occurring once. Specimen: glioma tissue, nonneoplastic brain tissue, or PBMCs (not recorded which). Receptors were obtained from a human donor with low-grade glioma or glioblastoma, undergoing nonglioma brain surgery, or in good health (not recorded which). Each CDR3 is given with its conserved first and last residue. The D gene is left open where the match is weak. Not all rows give a size; the values are once, few, many and, for expanded clones, a class.

abundance: many
d_gene: TRBD2
v_gene: TRBV15
j_gene: TRBJ2-3
CDR3aa: CATSSREGLTDTQYF
CDR3nt: TGTGCCACCAGTTCCCGGGAGGGCCTCACAGATACGCAGTATTTT

abundance: many
d_gene: NA
v_gene: TRBV28
j_gene: TRBJ2-5
CDR3aa: CASSFQETQYF
CDR3nt: TGTGCCAGCAGCTTCCAAGAGACCCAGTACTTC

abundance: NA
d_gene: NA
v_gene: TRBV5-1
j_gene: TRBJ1-2
CDR3aa: CASSLGSGTGYTF
CDR3nt: TGCGCCAGCAGCTTGGGTTCGGGAACGGGCTACACCTTC

abundance: many
d_gene: NA
v_gene: TRBV20-1
j_gene: TRBJ1-5
CDR3aa: CSARDGLRRRNQPQHF
CDR3nt: TGCAGTGCTAGAGATGGGCTTCGGAGACGCAATCAGCCCCAGCATTTT

abundance: once
d_gene: TRBD2
v_gene: TRBV7-2
j_gene: TRBJ2-3
CDR3aa: CASSLGVAGGWKDTQYF
CDR3nt: TGTGCCAGCAGCTTAGGGGTAGCGGGAGGTTGGAAAGATACGCAGTATTTT

abundance: NA
d_gene: TRBD2
v_gene: TRBV19
j_gene: TRBJ2-3
CDR3aa: CASNPASGRSGGDTQYF
CDR3nt: TGTGCAAGTAATCCGGCTAGCGGGAGAAGTGGGGGAGATACGCAGTATTTT

abundance: NA
d_gene: NA
v_gene: TRBV2
j_gene: TRBJ2-4
CDR3aa: CASSVIRSTAKNIQYF
CDR3nt: TGTGCCAGCAGTGTAATCCGGAGTACGGCCAAAAACATTCAGTACTTC

abundance: once
d_gene: NA
v_gene: TRBV4-1
j_gene: TRBJ2-2
CDR3aa: CARSQEVGAGELFF
CDR3nt: TGCGCCAGAAGCCAAGAGGTGGGAGCCGGGGAGCTGTTTTTT

abundance: few
d_gene: TRBD1
v_gene: TRBV7-8
j_gene: TRBJ1-2
CDR3aa: CASSLVPPGQGAPLGGYTF
CDR3nt: TGTGCCAGCAGCTTAGTTCCTCCGGGACAGGGGGCGCCCCTGGGTGGCTACACCTTC

abundance: NA
d_gene: TRBD2
v_gene: TRBV7-9
j_gene: TRBJ2-1
CDR3aa: CASSSGLMGEQFF
CDR3nt: TGTGCCAGCAGCTCGGGACTAATGGGTGAGCAGTTCTTC

abundance: NA
d_gene: TRBD1
v_gene: TRBV20-1
j_gene: TRBJ2-1
CDR3aa: CSASATGQGNNKQFF
CDR3nt: TGCAGTGCTAGTGCAACGGGACAGGGGAACAATAAGCAGTTCTTC

abundance: many
d_gene: TRBD2
v_gene: TRBV7-2
j_gene: TRBJ2-1
CDR3aa: CASSSFTSGTSNRHEQFF
CDR3nt: TGTGCCAGCAGCTCCTTTACCTCCGGGACTAGCAATAGGCATGAGCAGTTCTTC

abundance: NA
d_gene: TRBD2
v_gene: TRBV7-2
j_gene: TRBJ2-3
CDR3aa: CASSRGLATADTQYF
CDR3nt: TGTGCCAGCAGTAGGGGACTAGCGACGGCAGATACGCAGTATTTT

abundance: NA
d_gene: NA
v_gene: TRBV7-9
j_gene: TRBJ1-1
CDR3aa: CASSSLLPGATEAFF
CDR3nt: TGTGCCAGCAGCTCCCTACTGCCGGGTGCAACTGAAGCTTTCTTT

abundance: NA
d_gene: NA
v_gene: TRBV29-1
j_gene: TRBJ2-1
CDR3aa: CSTRASYNEQFF
CDR3nt: TGCAGCACCAGAGCATCCTACAATGAGCAGTTCTTC

abundance: few
d_gene: NA
v_gene: TRBV4-1
j_gene: TRBJ2-4
CDR3aa: CASSQDPGAGNIQYF
CDR3nt: TGCGCCAGCAGCCAAGATCCAGGGGCTGGGAACATTCAGTACTTC

abundance: many
d_gene: NA
v_gene: TRBV20-1
j_gene: TRBJ1-1
CDR3aa: CSAVPGQGQGVNTEAFF
CDR3nt: TGCAGTGCTGTCCCCGGCCAGGGACAAGGGGTGAACACTGAAGCTTTCTTT

abundance: NA
d_gene: NA
v_gene: TRBV4-1
j_gene: TRBJ2-7
CDR3aa: CASSQERLANSYEQYF
CDR3nt: TGCGCCAGCAGCCAAGAACGCCTAGCGAATTCCTACGAGCAGTACTTC

abundance: NA
d_gene: NA
v_gene: TRBV6-2/TRBV6-3
j_gene: TRBJ1-5
CDR3aa: CASSYTGLGYQPQHF
CDR3nt: TGTGCCAGCAGTTACACAGGGTTGGGTTATCAGCCCCAGCATTTT

abundance: many
d_gene: NA
v_gene: TRBV28
j_gene: TRBJ2-5
CDR3aa: CASSPAGQISKETQYF
CDR3nt: TGTGCCAGCAGTCCAGCGGGACAGATAAGCAAAGAGACCCAGTACTTC

abundance: few
d_gene: TRBD2
v_gene: TRBV29-1
j_gene: TRBJ2-1
CDR3aa: CSVEDGRGNEQFF
CDR3nt: TGCAGCGTTGAAGACGGGAGGGGCAATGAGCAGTTCTTC